One and the same sample provided the 20 T cell receptor beta chains below, sequenced in a study of CD8+CD57+ T cells in acquired aplastic anemia. The use of genomic DNA as template underpinned the TCR beta VDJ and CDR3 profiling. TCRdb re-called the reads with MiXCR, one entry per CDR3 protein. This sample has 100,000 to 150,000 distinct CDR3 sequences, with roughly 40% found just once. The sequenced material came from sorted CD4+, CD8+, or CD8+CD57+ T cells (not recorded which) from PBMCs. These receptors were taken from a human donor in good health, serving as a control.

This sequence joins TRBV7-9 and TRBJ2-5; the D is unclear. Trimming took off 5 bases at V and 5 bases at J, with 15 bases between the two ends. The V gene's germline CDR1 is SEHNR and CDR2 FQNEAQ (reference sequence). CDR3 size: 14 residues. The CDR3 here is CASSEVLSRETQYF. For the CDR3, the DNA is TGTGCCAGCAGCGAGGTATTGAGTAGGGAGACCCAGTACTTC.

For this clonotype: Compared with germline, one end of the junction differs, possibly owing to a read error. The chain uses TRBV6-1 and TRBJ1-1; D unresolved. Germline assignment: CDR1 MNHNS and CDR2 SASEGT. CDR3 length equals 14 residues. DNA for the CDR3: TGTGCCGGCAGTGAAGCGATCGGACCCGTTGGAGCTTTCTTT. Amino acids: CAGSEAIGPVGAFF.

V gene TRBV29-1 combines with J gene TRBJ2-2; possibly TRBD1 for D (6 bases). Per the germline V gene, CDR1 is SQVTM and CDR2 is ANQGSEA. CDR3 size: 12 residues. V dropped 7 bases and J dropped 9 bases, with 15 bases sitting between them. This CDR3 is CSGKTGQRELFF. The CDR3 DNA follows: TGCAGCGGCAAGACAGGACAACGGGAGCTGTTTTTT.

This clonotype was observed a handful of times. Germline is not matched at one junction end, which may reflect a read error. This rearrangement joins TRBV5-6 to TRBJ1-1, with D maybe TRBD1 (6 bases). The CDR3 spans 13 residues. Germline V gene sequence: CDR1 SGHDT, CDR2 YYEEEE. CDR3 nucleotides: TGTGCCAGCAGCTTGACCTCCGGGACAAGGGCTCTCTTT. Translation: CASSLTSGTRALF.

This clonotype was observed a few times. The chain has TRBV6-2 or TRBV6-3 and TRBJ2-1, with 14 bases lining up with TRBD2. Germline V CDR1 and CDR2: MNHEY, SVGEGT. Unmatched junction bases numbered 8, after V lost 6 bases and J lost 4 bases. The length of the CDR3 is 17 residues. The CDR3 reads CASRPRLAGGEYNEQFF. The CDR3 DNA sequence: TGTGCCAGCAGACCCCGACTAGCGGGAGGGGAATACAATGAGCAGTTCTTC.

This chain uses TRBV7-3 with TRBJ2-7; D is possibly TRBD1 (5 bases). The germline V gene encodes CDR1 SGHTA and CDR2 FQGTGA. Trimming removed 2 bases at V and 9 bases at J, with 8 bases between. There are 11 residues in the CDR3. The CDR3 region is CASSLAQVQYF. In DNA, the CDR3 is TGTGCCAGCAGCTTAGCACAGGTGCAGTACTTC. Complete variable domain (other parts from reference TRBV7-3 and TRBJ2-7): GAGVSQTPSNKVTEKGKYVELRCDPISGHTALYWYRQSLGQGPEFLIYFQGTGAADDSGLPNDRFFAVRPEGSVSTLKIQRTERGDSAVYLCASSLAQVQYFGPGTRLTVT.

This clonotype was detected ten times or more. The V call is TRBV3-1, the J call TRBJ2-7, with D uncertain. Per germline, CDR1 LGHDT and CDR2 YNNKEL (reference sequence). The CDR3 has 11 residues. The V and J ends lost 0 bases and 6 bases respectively, with 3 bases between them. CDR3 coding DNA: TGTGCCAGCAGCCAAGAGGGCGAGCAGTACTTC. Translating gives CASSQEGEQYF.

This clonotype was recorded a few times. The rearrangement joins TRBV6-1 to TRBJ1-5; the D is unclear. The ends were cut back, 8 bases at V and 3 bases at J, with 14 bases in the middle. Germline loops: CDR1 MNHNS, CDR2 SASEGT. This CDR3 region has 14 residues. In DNA, the CDR3 is TGTGCCAGCCAACAATTCAATTACAATCAGCCCCAGCATTTT. Amino acids: CASQQFNYNQPQHF.

The table lists this clonotype with many counts. This sequence joins TRBV7-2 and TRBJ2-7; no clear D. CDR1 and CDR2 (germline): SGHTA, FQGNSA. The CDR3 sequence is 14 residues long. The V end lost 1 base, the J end lost 6 bases, and 13 bases lay between the germline ends. The CDR3 nucleotides read TGTGCCAGCAGCTTAGGGACCCACAGCGCCGAGCAGTACTTC. This encodes CASSLGTHSAEQYF.

This clonotype occurred many times. The V call is TRBV6-1, the J call TRBJ1-1; TRBD1 aligns across 7 bases. V shed 7 bases and J 2 bases; nucleotides not matched to a gene: 7. Germline CDR1 reads MNHNS; CDR2 reads SASEGT. The CDR3 covers 14 residues. CDR3 sequence reads: CASTKGQTNTEAFF. Written as DNA, the CDR3 is TGTGCCAGCACGAAGGGACAGACTAACACTGAAGCTTTCTTT.

This clonotype was seen more than once but under ten times. A single base separates this from a much larger clone, so it may be a read error. The chain has TRBV19 and TRBJ1-1; D call uncertain. Trimming cost V 6 bases and J 4 bases, with 9 bases left between them. Germline lookup yields CDR1 LNHDA and CDR2 SQIVND (reference sequence). CDR3 size: 12 residues. The CDR3 sequence is CASSWGITEAFF. CDR3 bases: TGTGCCAGTAGCTGGGGTATCACTGAAGCTTTCTTT.

The chain joins TRBV12-3 or TRBV12-4 to TRBJ2-1, with TRBD2 as a possible D gene (6 bases). V lost 2 bases and J 6 bases, leaving 32 bases between the germline ends. This CDR3 comprises 21 residues. In nucleotides, the CDR3 is TGTGCCAGCAGTTTAAACGTGGGCGGGGAAGAAGGGGTATTAGCCCCCAATGAGCAGTTCTTC. This translates into CASSLNVGGEEGVLAPNEQFF.

J is TRBJ2-1 and V is TRBV5-1, with 10 bases aligning to TRBD2. In germline, CDR1 is SGHRS, CDR2 YFSETQ. This CDR3 has 16 residues. V was pared by 0 bases and J by 7 bases, with 7 bases of the junction left unmatched. This CDR3 is CASSLELAGVGNEQFF. CDR3 sequence (DNA): TGCGCCAGCAGCTTGGAGCTAGCGGGAGTGGGGAATGAGCAGTTCTTC.

A remark on this clonotype: At one end the junction does not follow the germline gene, possibly because of a read error. The chain is built from TRBV20-1 and TRBJ1-4; no clear D gene. The CDR3 covers 17 residues. Per the germline V gene, CDR1 is DFQATT and CDR2 is SNEGSKA (reference sequence). For the CDR3, the DNA is TGCAGTGCTAGAGATAGCGCATACCTAGCAACTAATGAAAAACTGGTTTTT. Protein sequence: CSARDSAYLATNEKLVF.

This clonotype has a handful of counts. J is TRBJ2-5 and V is TRBV7-8; tentatively, D is TRBD1 (6 bases). The CDR3 has 14 amino acids. Per germline, CDR1 SGHVS and CDR2 FQNEAQ. Trimming stripped 0 bases from V and 4 bases from J, with 9 bases between. CDR3 bases: TGTGCCAGCAGCTTAGCGGTGGGGGCAGAGACCCAGTACTTC. This translates into CASSLAVGAETQYF.

Notes on this clonotype: A much larger clone differs from this one at a single base, so this may be a read error. The chain has TRBV10-2 and TRBJ1-1, with D possibly being TRBD1 (6 bases). Germline assignment: CDR1 WSHSY and CDR2 SAAADI. This CDR3 spans 12 amino acids. The CDR3 bases are TGTGCCAGCAGCCACAGGGTCACTGAAGCTCTCTTT. Its translation: CASSHRVTEALF.

A remark on this clonotype: Possible read error: a much larger clone is one base away. The rearrangement joins TRBV9 to TRBJ1-4; D may be TRBD1 (5 bases). V lost 0 bases to trimming and J lost 12 bases, with 12 bases between them. Germline V gene sequence: CDR1 SGDLS, CDR2 YYNGEE. This CDR3 region has 13 residues. As DNA, the CDR3 is TGTGCCAGCAGCGTAGCTTTACGGGGGGAACTGTTTTTT. Protein: CASSVALRGELFF.

CDR3 bases: TGTGCCAGCCGGGACAGGAACCCGGAGCAGCCCCAGCATTTT. Protein: CASRDRNPEQPQHF. V and J are TRBV2 and TRBJ1-5; 8 bases line up with TRBD1. The CDR3 is 14 residues long. Germline CDR1 SNHLY, CDR2 FYNNEI. The V segment lost 8 bases and the J segment 7 bases; nucleotides outside the gene matches: 10.

J is TRBJ1-1 and V is TRBV7-6; D possibly corresponds to TRBD1 (6 bases). The V end lost 5 bases, the J end lost 8 bases, and 9 bases lay between the germline ends. This CDR3 contains 11 residues. Per germline, CDR1 SGHVS and CDR2 FNYEAQ. CDR3 amino acids: CASSMGHEAFF. CDR3 DNA sequence: TGTGCCAGCAGCATGGGACACGAAGCTTTCTTT.

This clonotype has ten or more counts. The chain links TRBV20-1 to TRBJ1-1; D perhaps matches TRBD1 (5 bases). Germline CDR1 and CDR2: DFQATT and SNEGSKA (reference sequence). Trimming removed 1 base at V and 5 bases at J, with 17 bases between. The CDR3 is 15 amino acids. This CDR3 is CSARGQGRVLTEAFF. CDR3 sequence (DNA): TGCAGTGCTAGAGGGCAGGGTAGGGTCTTAACTGAAGCTTTCTTT.